There are a few counts of the clone carrying this T cell receptor (beta chain). Its antigen is currently unknown. Treatment here: roughly 10-day PBMC culture with coronavirus spike peptide pools or control peptides (ViraFEST assay). Antigen-specific T cells were expanded with peptide pools by ViraFEST, and TCRs were then sequenced. This sample is part of a study of vaccination and CD4 T cells after COVID-19. About the research overall: Samples taken post-COVID came a median around 3.5 months after diagnosis, ranging from 35 to 161. Stimulation of the cells used overlapping spike peptide pools from SARS-CoV-2 and from the common cold coronaviruses HCoV-NL63, HCoV-OC43 and HCoV-229E.

From germline, CDR1 is SEHNR and CDR2 FQNEAQ (reference sequence). V was shortened by 1 base and J by 4 bases, with 7 bases between the two germline ends. The CDR3 extends over 13 amino acids. At the Johns Hopkins FTIC core, DNA taken from cultured CD4+ T cells was sequenced by way of the Oncomine TCR Beta short-read assay. The authors extracted genomic DNA from cultured CD4+ T cells. TCRdb independently ran MiXCR on the PCR reads; one entry per CDR3 protein. The sample shows around 20,000 distinct CDR3 sequences, approximately 46% of them seen only once. The receptor was derived from a human donor who had recovered from COVID-19. The specimen was CD4+ T cells from blood, cultured in vitro, collected before SARS-CoV-2 vaccination. The chain links TRBV7-9 to TRBJ1-2; D gene uncertain. CDR3 sequence (DNA): TGTGCCAGCAGCTTAGAGGCCTCCTATGGCTACACCTTC. It codes for CASSLEASYGYTF.